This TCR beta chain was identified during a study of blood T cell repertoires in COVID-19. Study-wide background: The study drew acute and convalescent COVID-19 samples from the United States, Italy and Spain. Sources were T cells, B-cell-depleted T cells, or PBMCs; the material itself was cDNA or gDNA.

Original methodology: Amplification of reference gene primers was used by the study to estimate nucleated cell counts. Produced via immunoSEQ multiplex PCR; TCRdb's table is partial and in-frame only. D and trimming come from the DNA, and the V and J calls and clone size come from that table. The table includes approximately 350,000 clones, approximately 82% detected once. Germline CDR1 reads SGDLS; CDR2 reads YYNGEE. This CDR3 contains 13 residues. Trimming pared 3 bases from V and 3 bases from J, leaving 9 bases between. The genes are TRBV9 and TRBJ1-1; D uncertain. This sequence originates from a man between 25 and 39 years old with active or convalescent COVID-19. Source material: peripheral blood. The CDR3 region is CASSANGDTEAFF. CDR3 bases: TGTGCCAGCAGCGCCAACGGGGACACTGAAGCTTTCTTT.